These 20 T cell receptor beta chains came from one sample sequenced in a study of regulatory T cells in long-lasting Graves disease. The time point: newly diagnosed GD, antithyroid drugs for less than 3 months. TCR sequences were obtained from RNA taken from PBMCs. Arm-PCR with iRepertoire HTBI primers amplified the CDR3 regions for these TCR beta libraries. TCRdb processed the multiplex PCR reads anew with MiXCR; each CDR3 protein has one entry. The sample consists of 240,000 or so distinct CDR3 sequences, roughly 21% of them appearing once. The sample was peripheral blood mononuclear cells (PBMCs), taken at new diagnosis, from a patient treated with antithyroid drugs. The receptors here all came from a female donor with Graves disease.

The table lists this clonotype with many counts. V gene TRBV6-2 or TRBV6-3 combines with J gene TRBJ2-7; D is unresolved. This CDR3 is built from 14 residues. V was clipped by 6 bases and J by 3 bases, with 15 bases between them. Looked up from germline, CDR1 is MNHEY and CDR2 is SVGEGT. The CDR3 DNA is TGTGCCAGCAGGAGTTTTAGGGAAGGCTACGAGCAGTACTTC. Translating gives CASRSFREGYEQYF.

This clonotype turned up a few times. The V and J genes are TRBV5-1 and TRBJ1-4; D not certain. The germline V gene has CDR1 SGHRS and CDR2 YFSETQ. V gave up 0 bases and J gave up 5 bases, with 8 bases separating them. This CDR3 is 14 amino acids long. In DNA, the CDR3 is TGCGCCAGCAGCTTGGGGTTCCTAAATGAAAAACTGTTTTTT. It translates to CASSLGFLNEKLFF.

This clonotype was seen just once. The CDR3 reads CASSLSGSSNEKLFF. The CDR3 bases are TGTGCCAGCAGTTTATCAGGGTCATCTAATGAAAAACTGTTTTTT. V gene TRBV6-5 combines with J gene TRBJ1-4, with D possibly TRBD1 on 5 matching bases. V lost 4 bases and J lost 3, with 12 bases in between. The CDR3 runs 15 residues. CDR1 is MNHEY and CDR2 is SVGAGI in the germline V gene.

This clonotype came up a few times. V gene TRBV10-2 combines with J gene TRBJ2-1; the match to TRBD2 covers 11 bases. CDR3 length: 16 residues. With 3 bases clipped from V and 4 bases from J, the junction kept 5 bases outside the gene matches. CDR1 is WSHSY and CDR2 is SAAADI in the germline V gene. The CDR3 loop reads CASSDPTSGTYNEQFF. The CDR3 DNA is TGCGCCAGCAGTGATCCGACTAGCGGGACATACAATGAGCAGTTCTTC.

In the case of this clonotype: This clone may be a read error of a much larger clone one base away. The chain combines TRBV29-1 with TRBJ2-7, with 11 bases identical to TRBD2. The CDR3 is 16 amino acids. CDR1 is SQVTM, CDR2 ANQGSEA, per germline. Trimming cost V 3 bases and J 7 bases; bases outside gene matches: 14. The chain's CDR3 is CSVDGLAGGTYNEQYF. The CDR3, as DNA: TGCAGCGTTGATGGGCTAGCGGGAGGTACCTACAATGAGCAGTACTTC.

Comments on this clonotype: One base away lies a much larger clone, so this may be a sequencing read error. The CDR3 DNA reads TGCAGTGCCAGTATGACAGGGGGGGGGACTGAAGCTCTCTTT. Translation: CSASMTGGGTEALF. The chain recombines TRBV20-1 with TRBJ1-1; 9 positions match TRBD1. CDR3 length: 14 amino acids. Germline V gives CDR1 DFQATT, CDR2 SNEGSKA (reference sequence).

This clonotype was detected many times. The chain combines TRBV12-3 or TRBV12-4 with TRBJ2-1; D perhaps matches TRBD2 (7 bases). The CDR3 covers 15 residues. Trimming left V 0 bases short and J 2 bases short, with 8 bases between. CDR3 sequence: CASSLARGPYNEQFF. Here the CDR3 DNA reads TGTGCCAGCAGTTTAGCGCGGGGGCCCTACAATGAGCAGTTCTTC.

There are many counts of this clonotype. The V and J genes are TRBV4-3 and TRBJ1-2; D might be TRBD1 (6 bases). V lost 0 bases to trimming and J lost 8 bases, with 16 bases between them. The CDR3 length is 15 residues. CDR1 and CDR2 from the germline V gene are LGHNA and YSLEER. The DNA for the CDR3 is TGCGCCAGCAGCCAAGACCGCCGGGGGCTCGACGGCTACACCTTC. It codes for CASSQDRRGLDGYTF.

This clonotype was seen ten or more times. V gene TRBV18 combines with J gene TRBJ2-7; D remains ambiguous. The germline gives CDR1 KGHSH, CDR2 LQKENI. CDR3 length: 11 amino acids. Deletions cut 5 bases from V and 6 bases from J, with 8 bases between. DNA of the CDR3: TGTGCCAGCTCAGAAACTGGCGAGCAGTACTTC. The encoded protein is CASSETGEQYF.

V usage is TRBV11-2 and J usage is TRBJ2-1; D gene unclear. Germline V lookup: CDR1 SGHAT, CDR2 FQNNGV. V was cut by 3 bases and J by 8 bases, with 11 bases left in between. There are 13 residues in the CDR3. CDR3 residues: CASSFWSADEQFF. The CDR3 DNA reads TGTGCCAGCAGCTTCTGGTCCGCAGATGAGCAGTTCTTC.

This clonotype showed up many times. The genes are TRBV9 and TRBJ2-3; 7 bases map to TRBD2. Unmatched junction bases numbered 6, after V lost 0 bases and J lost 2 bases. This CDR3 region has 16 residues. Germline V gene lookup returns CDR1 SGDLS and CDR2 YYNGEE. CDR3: CASSVGSAGLTDTQYF. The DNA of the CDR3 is TGTGCCAGCAGCGTAGGGTCAGCGGGGCTCACAGATACGCAGTATTTT.

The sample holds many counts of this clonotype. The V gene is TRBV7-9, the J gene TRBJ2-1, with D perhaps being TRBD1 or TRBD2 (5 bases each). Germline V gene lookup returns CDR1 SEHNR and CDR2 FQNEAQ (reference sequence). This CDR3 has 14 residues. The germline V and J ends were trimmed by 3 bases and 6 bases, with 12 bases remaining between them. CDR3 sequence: CASSLGEWVNEQFF. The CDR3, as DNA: TGTGCCAGCAGCTTGGGGGAGTGGGTCAATGAGCAGTTCTTC.

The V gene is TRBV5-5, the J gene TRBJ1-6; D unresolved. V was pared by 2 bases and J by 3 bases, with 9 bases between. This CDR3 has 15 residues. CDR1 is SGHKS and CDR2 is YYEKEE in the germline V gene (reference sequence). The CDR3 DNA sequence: TGTGCCAGCAGCTTAGATCGGGTCTATAATTCACCCCTCCACTTT. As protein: CASSLDRVYNSPLHF. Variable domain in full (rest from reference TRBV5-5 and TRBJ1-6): DAGVTQSPTHLIKTRGQQVTLRCSPISGHKSVSWYQQVLGQGPQFIFQYYEKEERGRGNFPDRFSARQFPNYSSELNVNALLLGDSALYLCASSLDRVYNSPLHFGNGTRLTVT.

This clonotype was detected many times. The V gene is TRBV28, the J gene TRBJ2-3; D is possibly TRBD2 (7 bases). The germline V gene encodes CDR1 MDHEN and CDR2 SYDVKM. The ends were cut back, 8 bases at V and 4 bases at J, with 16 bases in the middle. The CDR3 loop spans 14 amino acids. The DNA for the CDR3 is TGTGCCAGCTGGCAGAGGGGGGGCGCAGATACGCAGTATTTT. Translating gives CASWQRGGADTQYF.

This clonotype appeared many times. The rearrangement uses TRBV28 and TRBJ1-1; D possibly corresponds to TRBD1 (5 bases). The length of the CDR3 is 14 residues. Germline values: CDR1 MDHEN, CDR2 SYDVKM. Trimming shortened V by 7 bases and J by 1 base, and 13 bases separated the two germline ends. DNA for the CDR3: TGTGCCAGCACCTCTTTCGGGGGGAACACTGAAGCTTTCTTT. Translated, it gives CASTSFGGNTEAFF.

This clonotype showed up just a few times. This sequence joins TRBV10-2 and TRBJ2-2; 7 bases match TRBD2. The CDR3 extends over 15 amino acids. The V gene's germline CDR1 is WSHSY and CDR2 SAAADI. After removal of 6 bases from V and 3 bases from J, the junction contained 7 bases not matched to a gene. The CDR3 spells CASRLAARDTGELFF. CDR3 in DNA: TGCGCCAGCAGGCTAGCGGCGAGGGACACCGGGGAGCTGTTTTTT.

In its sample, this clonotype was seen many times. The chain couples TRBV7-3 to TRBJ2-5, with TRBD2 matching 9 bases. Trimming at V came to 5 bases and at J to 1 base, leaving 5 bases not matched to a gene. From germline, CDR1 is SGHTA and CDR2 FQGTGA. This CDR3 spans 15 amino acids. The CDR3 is CASSTTSGTQETQYF. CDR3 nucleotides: TGTGCCAGCAGCACGACTAGCGGTACCCAAGAGACCCAGTACTTC.

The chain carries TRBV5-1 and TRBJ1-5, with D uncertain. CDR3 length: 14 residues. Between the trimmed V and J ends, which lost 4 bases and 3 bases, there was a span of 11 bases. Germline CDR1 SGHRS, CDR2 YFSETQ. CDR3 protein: CASSPGLNNQPQHF. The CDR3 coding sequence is TGCGCCAGCAGCCCCGGTCTGAACAATCAGCCCCAGCATTTT.

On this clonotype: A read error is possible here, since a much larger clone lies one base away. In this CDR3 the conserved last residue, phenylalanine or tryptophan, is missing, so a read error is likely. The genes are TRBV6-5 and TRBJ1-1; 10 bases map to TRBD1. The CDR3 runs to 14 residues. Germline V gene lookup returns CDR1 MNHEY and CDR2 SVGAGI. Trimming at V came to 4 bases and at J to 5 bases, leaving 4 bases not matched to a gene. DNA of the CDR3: TGTGCCAGCAGTTTGGGACAGGGGTATACTGAAGCTTTCTCT. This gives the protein CASSLGQGYTEAFS.

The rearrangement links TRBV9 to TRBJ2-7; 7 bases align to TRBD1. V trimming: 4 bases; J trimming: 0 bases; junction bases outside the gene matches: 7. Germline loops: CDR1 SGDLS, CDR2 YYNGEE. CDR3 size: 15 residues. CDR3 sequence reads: CASSPTGATSYEQYF. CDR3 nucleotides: TGTGCCAGCAGCCCCACAGGGGCCACCTCCTACGAGCAGTACTTC.